Described below is a single TCR beta chain sequence and its context. The data originate from a study of blood T cell repertoires in COVID-19. About the study: There were acute and convalescent COVID-19 samples, and they came from the United States, Italy and Spain. The analysed material was cDNA or gDNA that came from T cells, B-cell-depleted T cells, or PBMCs.

Germline-derived CDR1 and CDR2 are LNHNV and YYDKDF (reference sequence). V was trimmed by 0 bases and J by 6 bases, leaving 15 bases between them. This CDR3 is built from 15 residues. Original data processing: Estimated nucleated cell counts came from reference gene primer amplification. Here immunoSEQ multiplex PCR was the method, and the copy in TCRdb shows in-frame clones only, minus some. That table is the source of V, J and clone size, and D and trimming were worked out from the DNA. The sample comprises 89,000 or so clones, around 85% of which are singletons, and 9.5% to 15% rests with the top ten.

The source is a human donor in a cohort sampled during active COVID-19. Sequencing was performed on peripheral blood. V is TRBV15 and J is TRBJ2-7; a weak D match, TRBD2 (7 bases). CDR3 region: CATSRDPQGGLEQYF. CDR3 in DNA: TGTGCCACCAGCAGAGATCCACAGGGAGGGCTCGAGCAGTACTTC.